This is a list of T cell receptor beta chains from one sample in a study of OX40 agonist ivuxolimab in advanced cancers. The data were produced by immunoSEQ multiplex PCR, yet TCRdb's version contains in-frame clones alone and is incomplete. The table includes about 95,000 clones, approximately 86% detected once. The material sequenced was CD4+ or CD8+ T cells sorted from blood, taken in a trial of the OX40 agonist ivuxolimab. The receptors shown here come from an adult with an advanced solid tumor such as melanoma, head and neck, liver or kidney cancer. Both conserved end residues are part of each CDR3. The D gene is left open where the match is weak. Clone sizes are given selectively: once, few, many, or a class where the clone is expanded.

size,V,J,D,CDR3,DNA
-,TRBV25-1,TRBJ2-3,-,CASSEFSHTQYF,TGTGCCAGCAGTGAATTTAGCCATACGCAGTATTTT
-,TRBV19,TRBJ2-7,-,CASSIGWMGPPMF,TGTGCCAGTAGTATTGGCTGGATGGGTCCACCTATGTTC
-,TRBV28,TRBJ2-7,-,CASLPGFSSYEQYF,TGTGCCAGCCTACCGGGATTTTCTTCCTACGAGCAGTACTTC
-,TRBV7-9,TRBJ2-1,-,CASSFSRVPYNEQFF,TGTGCCAGCAGCTTTTCTAGAGTCCCCTACAATGAGCAGTTCTTC
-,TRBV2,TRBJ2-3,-,CASSRQTTADTQYF,TGTGCCAGCAGTCGACAAACGACAGCAGATACGCAGTATTTT
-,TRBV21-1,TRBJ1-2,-,CASSGKEGHGYTF,TGTGCCAGCAGCGGAAAGGAGGGTCATGGCTACACCTTC
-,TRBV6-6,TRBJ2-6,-,CASGGTDSGANVLTF,TGTGCCAGCGGGGGGACGGACTCTGGGGCCAACGTCCTGACTTTC
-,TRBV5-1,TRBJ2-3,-,CASSQIQSTGNLGTDTQYF,TGCGCCAGCAGCCAAATACAATCTACAGGGAACCTGGGCACAGATACGCAGTATTTT
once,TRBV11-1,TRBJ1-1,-,CASSLPDSKTFF,TGTGCCAGCAGCTTACCCGACTCGAAGACTTTCTTT
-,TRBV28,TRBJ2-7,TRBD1,CASSRTGTYEQYF,TGTGCCAGCAGCCGGACAGGTACTTACGAGCAGTACTTC
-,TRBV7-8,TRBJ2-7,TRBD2,CASSFGRTSGRSGSYEQYF,TGTGCCAGCAGCTTTGGACGGACTAGCGGGAGGTCCGGCTCCTACGAGCAGTACTTC
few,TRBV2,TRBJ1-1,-,CASSRTAVVMNTEAFF,TGTGCCAGCAGTCGAACCGCGGTAGTCATGAACACTGAAGCTTTCTTT
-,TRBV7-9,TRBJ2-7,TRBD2,CASSSSSGGTYEQYF,TGTGCCAGCAGCTCCTCTAGCGGGGGTACCTACGAGCAGTACTTC
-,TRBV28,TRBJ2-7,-,CASSYLTRRLSYEQYF,TGTGCCAGCAGCTACCTGACTAGAAGGTTGTCCTACGAGCAGTACTTC
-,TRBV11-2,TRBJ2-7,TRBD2,CASSTWTSGTYEQYF,TGTGCCAGCAGCACGTGGACTAGCGGAACCTACGAGCAGTACTTC